The present T cell receptor beta chain was sequenced within a study of T cell repertoires in cytomegalovirus infection. Across the study: The public TCR beta signatures pointed to both CMV infection and matching HLA type.

Via MiXCR, TCRdb re-called the reads, giving one row per CDR3 protein. The sample carries 830,000 or so distinct CDR3 sequences, about 33% recorded once. The ends lost 3 bases at V and 6 bases at J; junction bases unmatched: 6. CDR1 is SGHTA, CDR2 FQGNSA, per germline. This CDR3 region has 14 residues. As regards this clonotype: The antigen is unknown.

The chain is built from TRBV7-2 and TRBJ2-3; 7 nucleotides line up with TRBD1. Here the sequenced sample was cultured CD8+ T cells from PBMCs, taken from culture after CMV antigen stimulation. This TCR derives from a human donor in good health (CMV status not recorded). Some clones in this sample may be carry-over from other donors' samples. The CDR3 DNA reads as TGTGCCAGCAGCTTGACAGGGCAATCGGATACGCAGTATTTT. Translated, it gives CASSLTGQSDTQYF. Combining the CDR3 with reference TRBV7-2 and TRBJ2-3 gives the whole variable domain GAGVSQSPSNKVTEKGKDVELRCDPISGHTALYWYRQSLGQGLEFLIYFQGNSAPDKSGLPSDRFSAERTGGSVSTLTIQRTQQEDSAVYLCASSLTGQSDTQYFGPGTRLTVL.